The present T cell receptor (beta chain) was sequenced within a study of blood T cell repertoires in COVID-19. The assay was immunoSEQ multiplex PCR, and TCRdb's table has in-frame clones only and misses some. Among tens of thousands of clones, roughly four fifths were seen once, and the ten largest hold more than 1%. Germline CDR1 KGHDR, CDR2 SFDVKD. There are 16 residues in the CDR3. The junction had 4 bases not matched to a gene; V was cut back by 4 bases and J by 4 bases. V usage is TRBV24-1 and J usage is TRBJ2-2, with 11 bases identical to TRBD2. This TCR came from a woman over 75 with acute or convalescent COVID-19. Specimen: peripheral blood. The CDR3 reads CATSDNLAGGTGELFF. CDR3 in DNA: TGTGCCACCAGTGACAACCTAGCGGGAGGCACCGGGGAGCTGTTTTTT.